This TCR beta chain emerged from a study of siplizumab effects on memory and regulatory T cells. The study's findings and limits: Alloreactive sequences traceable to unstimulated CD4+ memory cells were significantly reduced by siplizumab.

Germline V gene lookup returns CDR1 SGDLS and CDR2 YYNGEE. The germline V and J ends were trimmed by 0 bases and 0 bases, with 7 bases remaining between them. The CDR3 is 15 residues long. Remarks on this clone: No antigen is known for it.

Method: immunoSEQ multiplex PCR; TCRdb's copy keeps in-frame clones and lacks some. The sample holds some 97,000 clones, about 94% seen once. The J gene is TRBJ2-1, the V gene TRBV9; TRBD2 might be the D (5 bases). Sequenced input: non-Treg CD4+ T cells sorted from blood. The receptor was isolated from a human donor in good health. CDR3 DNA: TGTGCCAGCAGCGTAGAAGCGGTCTCCTACAATGAGCAGTTCTTC. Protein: CASSVEAVSYNEQFF.